The 24 T cell receptor beta chains given below trace back to one sample, sequenced in a study of blood T cells in healthy people across ages. The authors ran a second PCR of about 7 to 12 cycles using a sample-barcoded 5' primer and a J-beta primer mix. TCRdb passed the 5' RACE reads through MiXCR, listing each CDR3 protein once. Among more than 750,000 distinct CDR3 sequences listed, approximately 32% were seen once. These data were likewise used in another study, on T cells of mothers and their children.

Material: blood. These receptor sequences come from a woman aged 40 to 50 in good health.

This clonotype occurred many times. J is TRBJ2-7 and V is TRBV12-3 or TRBV12-4; D is possibly TRBD1 (6 bases). With 0 bases removed from V and 0 bases from J, the gap between germline ends came to 18 bases. The CDR3 runs to 18 residues. The CDR3 bases are TGTGCCAGCAGTTTAGCGGGCAGGGGAGTCCCTAGCTCCTACGAGCAGTACTTC. It yields the protein CASSLAGRGVPSSYEQYF.

In this sample, this clonotype turned up many times. The gene calls are TRBV20-1 and TRBJ2-1; TRBD1 matches at 8 bases. J was trimmed by 4 bases and V by 8 bases; bases with no gene match: 7. The CDR3 runs to 13 residues. Germline lookup yields CDR1 DFQATT and CDR2 SNEGSKA (reference sequence). Here the CDR3 reads CSLTGAKYNEQFF. The CDR3 region has the DNA TGCAGTTTGACAGGGGCCAAATACAATGAGCAGTTCTTC.

This clonotype was seen more than once but under ten times. The chain has TRBV6-5 and TRBJ2-2, with 13 bases aligning to TRBD2. CDR1 MNHEY and CDR2 SVGAGI come from the germline V gene. CDR3 size: 16 residues. V dropped 6 bases and J dropped 7; count of bases not matched to a gene: 8. The CDR3 nucleotides are TGTGCCAGCAGGGATGGACTAGCGGGAGCCGGCGGGGAGCTGTTTTTT. Protein: CASRDGLAGAGGELFF.

This clonotype showed up just a few times. The V and J genes are TRBV5-6 and TRBJ2-3; D unresolved. V lost 2 bases and J lost 7, with 32 bases in between. The CDR3 spans 20 residues. Germline values: CDR1 SGHDT, CDR2 YYEEEE. CDR3 protein: CASSFSHTLNQSVEIHTQYF. Here the CDR3 DNA reads TGTGCCAGCAGCTTCTCCCATACCCTGAACCAGTCTGTGGAAATCCATACGCAGTATTTT.

The chain links TRBV27 to TRBJ1-2; D gene unclear. Germline V gives CDR1 MNHEY, CDR2 SMNVEV (reference sequence). V lost 0 bases and J 6 bases, leaving 11 bases between the germline ends. The CDR3 is made up of 14 amino acids. In nucleotides, the CDR3 is TGTGCCAGCAGTTTATCGACGGGAGCAAATGGCTACACCTTC. Its translation is CASSLSTGANGYTF.

V usage is TRBV29-1 and J usage is TRBJ2-7; the D gene is possibly TRBD2 (7 bases). CDR3 length equals 14 residues. The germline V and J ends were trimmed by 1 base and 5 bases, with 15 bases remaining between them. Germline V lookup: CDR1 SQVTM, CDR2 ANQGSEA. CDR3 sequence (DNA): TGCAGCGTTGAAGGGGTGGGGGGGCTCGACGAGCAGTACTTC. It encodes CSVEGVGGLDEQYF.

This clonotype was observed a few times. Being one base from a much bigger clone, this may be a read error. V and J are TRBV7-9 and TRBJ2-1, with a possible D match to TRBD2 (5 bases). TRBJ2-7 matches the DNA end more closely, so the J call is doubtful. CDR3 length equals 15 residues. The germline V gene has CDR1 SEHNR and CDR2 FQNEAQ (reference sequence). The CDR3 nucleotides read TGTGCCAGCAGCGTTAGCGCGAGCTCCTACAATGAGCAGTACTTC. As protein: CASSVSASSYNEQYF.

The gene calls are TRBV15 and TRBJ2-7; D perhaps matches TRBD2 (6 bases). Trimming pared 4 bases from V and 1 base from J, leaving 17 bases between. The germline CDR1 and CDR2 sequences are LNHNV and YYDKDF (reference sequence). The CDR3 is made up of 16 amino acids. CDR3 coding DNA: TGTGCCACCAGCATAGTCCAGCGGGCATTATCCTACGAGCAGTACTTC. Translating gives CATSIVQRALSYEQYF.

This clonotype was counted at least ten times. This rearrangement joins TRBV6-5 to TRBJ1-6, with D hard to call. This CDR3 has 18 residues. The V and J ends lost 2 bases and 2 bases respectively, with 16 bases between them. Germline V CDR1 and CDR2: MNHEY, SVGAGI. The CDR3 nucleotides read TGTGCCAGCAGTTACCTACCCCTCCCGGGAGCCTATAATTCACCCCTCCACTTT. As protein: CASSYLPLPGAYNSPLHF.

This clonotype appeared a few times. The chain has TRBV6-4 and TRBJ2-1, with TRBD2 matching 10 bases. V trimming: 4 bases; J trimming: 8 bases; junction bases outside the gene matches: 8. CDR3 size: 15 residues. CDR1 MRHNA and CDR2 SNTAGT come from the germline V gene. As DNA, the CDR3 is TGTGCCAGCAGTGGCTCAATAGCGGGGGGCGATGAGCAGTTCTTC. Its translation is CASSGSIAGGDEQFF.

The rearrangement links TRBV18 to TRBJ2-6, with 7 bases that match TRBD1. The junction had 0 bases not matched to a gene; V was cut back by 2 bases and J by 2 bases. CDR3 length: 15 amino acids. Per the germline V gene, CDR1 is KGHSH and CDR2 is LQKENI. CDR3 in amino acids: CASSPGQAGANVLTF. CDR3 coding DNA: TGTGCCAGCTCACCAGGACAGGCTGGGGCCAACGTCCTGACTTTC.

This clonotype was seen at least ten times. V usage is TRBV6-5 and J usage is TRBJ2-5, with TRBD1 identical over 8 bases. Trimming took 4 bases from V and 6 from J; bases not matched to a gene: 10. This CDR3 is 15 amino acids long. The germline CDR1 and CDR2 sequences are MNHEY and SVGAGI. Here the CDR3 DNA reads TGTGCCAGCAGTTTTGGGACAGGAGGAGGTCAGACCCAGTACTTC. As protein: CASSFGTGGGQTQYF.

The chain is built from TRBV12-5 and TRBJ1-3, with a weak D call TRBD1 (5 bases). CDR3 length: 13 amino acids. Germline lookup yields CDR1 LGHNT and CDR2 FRNRAP. The DNA for the CDR3 is TGTGCGAACCTACGATCGGGGGATACCACCATATATTTT. As protein: CANLRSGDTTIYF.

The sample holds a few counts of this clonotype. The chain couples TRBV20-1 to TRBJ2-3, with TRBD1 identical over 10 bases. Germline CDR1 is DFQATT and CDR2 is SNEGSKA (reference sequence). The junction had 3 bases not matched to a gene; V was cut back by 2 bases and J by 1 base. The length of the CDR3 is 15 residues. The CDR3 is CSARTGTGGTDTQYF. CDR3 DNA: TGCAGTGCTAGAACCGGGACAGGGGGCACAGATACGCAGTATTTT.

A few counts support this clonotype. This chain uses TRBV6-1 with TRBJ2-3; 7 bases agree with TRBD2. Germline CDR1 reads MNHNS; CDR2 reads SASEGT. The V and J ends lost 3 bases and 8 bases, in that order; junction bases with no gene match: 8. CDR3 length equals 14 residues. The CDR3 loop is CASSDSASSGTQYF. The DNA of the CDR3 is TGTGCCAGCAGTGACTCTGCCTCTAGCGGTACGCAGTATTTT.

With respect to this clonotype: A much larger clone lies a single base off, so this may be a read error. The rearrangement links TRBV6-5 to TRBJ2-6; 7 bases are a match to TRBD2. This CDR3 spans 16 amino acids. Germline V CDR1 and CDR2: MNHEY, SVGAGI. CDR3 DNA sequence: TGTGCCAGCAGTTACTCAGCGGGGACTGGGGCCAACGCCCTGACTTTC. This encodes CASSYSAGTGANALTF.

This chain links TRBV6-2 or TRBV6-3 with TRBJ2-1; TRBD2 agrees at 9 bases. Trimming removed 0 bases from V and 5 bases from J; junction bases left unmatched: 5. Germline values: CDR1 MNHEY, CDR2 SVGEGT. CDR3 length equals 16 residues. This chain's CDR3 is CASSYSTASGDNEQFF. CDR3 coding DNA: TGTGCCAGCAGTTACTCTACTGCTAGCGGGGACAATGAGCAGTTCTTC.

This clonotype has more than one count but fewer than ten. The junction differs from germline at one of its ends, possibly a read error. The chain links TRBV25-1 to TRBJ2-1; D unresolved. The CDR3 length is 16 residues. Germline V gives CDR1 MGHDK, CDR2 SYGVNS. CDR3: CASSAHHSSSYYEQFF. Written as DNA, the CDR3 is TGTGCCAGCAGTGCCCACCACTCGAGCTCCTACTATGAGCAGTTCTTC.

This chain links TRBV6-6 with TRBJ1-1, with TRBD1 matching over 8 bases. The germline CDR1 and CDR2 sequences are MNHNY and SVGAGI (reference sequence). V shed 0 bases and J 12 bases; nucleotides not matched to a gene: 6. This CDR3 comprises 13 residues. CDR3 DNA: TGTGCCAGCAGTTACTCCCAGGACAGGGAAACTTTCTTT. The encoded protein is CASSYSQDRETFF.

The V and J genes are TRBV21-1 and TRBJ2-1; the listed D gene, TRBD1, was not tested against the DNA. TRBV21-1 has pseudogene status. This CDR3 is 15 amino acids long. CDR3 bases: TGTGCCAGCAGCAAATTATTGCCTAGGGGCAATGAGCAGTTCTTC. Translation: CASSKLLPRGNEQFF.

Worth noting for this clonotype: This could be a read error, since a much larger clone is one nucleotide away. This rearrangement joins TRBV13 to TRBJ2-7, with D hard to call. V was clipped by 7 bases and J by 1 base, with 11 bases between them. The germline CDR1 and CDR2 sequences are PRHDT and FYEKMQ (reference sequence). CDR3 length: 13 amino acids. CDR3 protein: CASTAGRSYEQYF. The CDR3 DNA follows: TGTGCCAGCACTGCCGGGCGGTCCTACGAGCAGTACTTC. Full variable domain (missing parts from reference TRBV13 and TRBJ2-7): AAGVIQSPRHLIKEKRETATLKCYPIPRHDTVYWYQQGPGQDPQFLISFYEKMQSDKGSIPDRFSAQQFSDYHSELNMSSLELGDSALYFCASTAGRSYEQYFGPGTRLTVT.

On this clonotype: A much larger clone differs by one base, so this may be a read error. The chain is built from TRBV29-1 and TRBJ2-7, with 7 bases aligning to TRBD1. V lost 5 bases to trimming and J lost 3 bases; unmatched junction nucleotides: 10. Per the germline V gene, CDR1 is SQVTM and CDR2 is ANQGSEA. CDR3 size: 14 residues. CDR3 nucleotide sequence: TGCAGCGTTCTAACCTACAGGGGTTACTACGAGCAGTACTTC. It specifies CSVLTYRGYYEQYF.

This chain connects TRBV19 to TRBJ2-2; a weak D match, TRBD1 (5 bases). V lost 8 bases and J 6 bases, leaving 10 bases between the germline ends. Germline V gene lookup returns CDR1 LNHDA and CDR2 SQIVND (reference sequence). The CDR3 covers 12 residues. The CDR3 loop is CASLRAPGELFF. CDR3 DNA sequence: TGTGCCAGTCTCAGGGCCCCCGGGGAGCTGTTTTTT.

This clonotype was observed a handful of times. The chain couples TRBV12-3 or TRBV12-4 to TRBJ2-3, with D unresolved. Trimming took off 6 bases at V and 9 bases at J, with 10 bases between the two ends. The CDR3 sequence is 11 residues long. The CDR3 nucleotides read TGTGCCAGCAGCTCCCTCCTAACGCAGTATTTT. Protein: CASSSLLTQYF.